Each of the 21 T cell receptor beta chains below was sequenced from the same sample in a study of cytotoxic CD8 clonotypes in ibrutinib-treated CLL. The protocol was immunoSEQ multiplex PCR, while the TCRdb copy is restricted to in-frame clones and leaves out a portion. The sample lists approximately 130,000 clones, about 85% occurring once. The sequencing here drew on PBMCs, taken after 24 months of ibrutinib treatment. These receptors all stem from a human donor with chronic lymphocytic leukemia.

The V and J genes are TRBV5-6 and TRBJ2-2, with TRBD1 identical over 10 bases. With V trimmed by 4 bases and J by 4 bases, 10 bases remained unmatched. The CDR3 has 17 amino acids. Germline V CDR1 and CDR2: SGHDT, YYEEEE. CDR3 amino acids: CASSLIRDRGPTGELFF. The DNA for the CDR3 is TGTGCCAGCAGCCTGATAAGAGACAGGGGGCCCACCGGGGAGCTGTTTTTT. Filled out from reference TRBV5-6 and TRBJ2-2, the complete variable domain reads DAGVTQSPTHLIKTRGQQVTLRCSPKSGHDTVSWYQQALGQGPQFIFQYYEEEERQRGNFPDRFSGHQFPNYSSELNVNALLLGDSALYLCASSLIRDRGPTGELFFGEGSRLTVL.

This chain links TRBV28 with TRBJ2-7; the match to TRBD1 covers 8 bases. Germline-derived CDR1 and CDR2 are MDHEN and SYDVKM. Trimming removed 6 bases from V and 1 base from J; junction bases left unmatched: 8. CDR3 length: 15 amino acids. The CDR3 sequence is CASSPDGQGSYEQYF. The DNA for the CDR3 is TGTGCCAGCAGCCCTGATGGACAGGGATCCTACGAGCAGTACTTC. Together with reference TRBV28 and TRBJ2-7, the CDR3 gives the full variable domain: DVKVTQSSRYLVKRTGEKVFLECVQDMDHENMFWYRQDPGLGLRLIYFSYDVKMKEKGDIPEGYSVSREKKERFSLILESASTNQTSMYLCASSPDGQGSYEQYFGPGTRLTVT.

This chain connects TRBV19 to TRBJ2-6; D is undetermined. Trimming removed 7 bases at V and 0 bases at J, with 10 bases between. The CDR3 sequence is 15 residues long. CDR1 is LNHDA and CDR2 is SQIVND in the germline V gene (reference sequence). CDR3 in amino acids: CASTPLYSGANVLTF. CDR3 DNA sequence: TGTGCCAGTACCCCCCTTTACTCTGGGGCCAACGTCCTGACTTTC.

The rearrangement joins TRBV5-1 to TRBJ2-5, with 14 bases matching TRBD2. CDR1 is SGHRS, CDR2 YFSETQ, per germline. This CDR3 has 16 amino acids. Trimming took 3 bases from V and 5 from J; bases not matched to a gene: 6. DNA for the CDR3: TGCGCCAGCAGCTCAGGGACTAGCGGGGGACGGGAGACCCAGTACTTC. Translation gives CASSSGTSGGRETQYF.

The chain couples TRBV7-9 to TRBJ1-2; possible D gene TRBD1, 5 bases. Germline V gene lookup returns CDR1 SEHNR and CDR2 FQNEAQ (reference sequence). Trimming cost V 2 bases and J 4 bases, with 14 bases left between them. CDR3 length: 15 amino acids. The CDR3 is CASSLRGGRAYGYTF. In DNA, the CDR3 is TGTGCCAGCAGCTTAAGGGGAGGGCGCGCCTATGGCTACACCTTC. The variable domain in full, with the rest retrieved from reference TRBV7-9 and TRBJ1-2, is DTGVSQNPRHKITKRGQNVTFRCDPISEHNRLYWYRQTLGQGPEFLTYFQNEAQLEKSRLLSDRFSAERPKGSFSTLEIQRTEQGDSAMYLCASSLRGGRAYGYTFGSGTRLTVV.

The chain is built from TRBV29-1 and TRBJ2-2; D may be TRBD1 or TRBD2 (5 bases each). The CDR3 has 13 amino acids. V lost 3 bases and J lost 2, with 7 bases in between. The V gene's germline CDR1 is SQVTM and CDR2 ANQGSEA. The CDR3 sequence is CSVDGGNTGELFF. In DNA, the CDR3 is TGCAGCGTTGATGGGGGTAACACCGGGGAGCTGTTTTTT.

V gene TRBV10-1 combines with J gene TRBJ2-3; a weak D match, TRBD2 (6 bases). The germline V and J ends were trimmed by 5 bases and 6 bases, with 15 bases remaining between them. Germline V gene lookup returns CDR1 WNHNN and CDR2 SYGVQD (reference sequence). This CDR3 comprises 14 residues. The CDR3 here is CASSPGLRGDTQYF. In DNA, the CDR3 is TGCGCCAGCAGTCCGGGACTCAGAGGGGATACGCAGTATTTT.

The chain carries TRBV6-5 and TRBJ1-2, with TRBD1 matching 11 bases. This CDR3 has 15 amino acids. V lost 5 bases, J lost 4 bases, and 6 bases stayed unmatched. Germline CDR1 reads MNHEY; CDR2 reads SVGAGI. The CDR3 region is CASSRSGQGAYGYTF. CDR3 nucleotides: TGTGCCAGCAGTCGATCCGGACAGGGGGCCTATGGCTACACCTTC.

The V call is TRBV10-3, the J call TRBJ1-4; D ambiguous. CDR1 is ENHRY, CDR2 SYGVKD, per germline. The CDR3 spans 13 residues. Trimming shortened V by 5 bases and J by 3 bases, and 7 bases separated the two germline ends. CDR3 coding DNA: TGTGCCATCAGTCTAACAGCTAATGAAAAACTGTTTTTT. Translated, it gives CAISLTANEKLFF.

J is TRBJ1-2 and V is TRBV5-5; 7 bases agree with TRBD1. Unmatched junction bases numbered 10, after V lost 6 bases and J lost 2 bases. CDR3 length equals 15 residues. Germline V gene lookup returns CDR1 SGHKS and CDR2 YYEKEE (reference sequence). Written as DNA, the CDR3 is TGTGCCAGCAACGTTGTAGACAGGGAAAACTATGGCTACACCTTC. It codes for CASNVVDRENYGYTF.

This clone was detected only once. The chain links TRBV5-1 to TRBJ2-3; no reliable D call. CDR1 and CDR2 from the germline V gene are SGHRS and YFSETQ. Deletions cut 4 bases from V and 0 bases from J, with 21 bases between. The CDR3 loop spans 18 amino acids. The DNA for the CDR3 is TGCGCCAGCAGCACACGAAGGAGCGCGGTGGGGAGCACAGATACGCAGTATTTT. This translates into CASSTRRSAVGSTDTQYF.

This chain links TRBV5-4 with TRBJ1-6; tentatively, D is TRBD1 (6 bases). This CDR3 has 14 residues. Germline V gene sequence: CDR1 SGHNT, CDR2 YYREEE (reference sequence). Deletions cut 0 bases from V and 8 bases from J, with 9 bases between. Here the CDR3 reads CASSLEAGDSPLHF. CDR3 DNA: TGTGCCAGCAGCTTGGAGGCAGGGGATTCACCCCTCCACTTT.

The count of this clone is one. The chain joins TRBV15 to TRBJ1-2, with TRBD1 matching over 10 bases. V trimming: 0 bases; J trimming: 5 bases; junction bases outside the gene matches: 9. Germline CDR1 is LNHNV and CDR2 is YYDKDF (reference sequence). The CDR3 covers 17 residues. The CDR3 spells CATSRDLGQGWGYGYTF. As DNA, the CDR3 is TGTGCCACCAGCAGAGATCTGGGACAGGGGTGGGGGTATGGCTACACCTTC.

This chain uses TRBV27 with TRBJ2-1, with 13 bases aligning to TRBD2. The germline V gene has CDR1 MNHEY and CDR2 SMNVEV (reference sequence). Trimming at V came to 8 bases and at J to 10 bases, leaving 8 bases not matched to a gene. CDR3 length: 14 amino acids. The CDR3: CASGTSGGAWEQFF. In nucleotides, the CDR3 is TGTGCCAGCGGAACTAGCGGGGGGGCATGGGAGCAGTTCTTC.

A note on this clone: Germline and junction disagree at one end, which may indicate a read error. J is TRBJ2-7 and V is TRBV7-2; perhaps TRBD1 as D (6 bases). This CDR3 is 14 amino acids long. Germline CDR1 SGHTA, CDR2 FQGNSA. The DNA for the CDR3 is TGTGCCAGCACCTTAGGACAGCTCTCCTACGAGCAGTACTTC. This sequence encodes CASTLGQLSYEQYF.

This rearrangement joins TRBV19 to TRBJ2-7, with D possibly TRBD1 on 5 matching bases. The CDR3 has 15 amino acids. The germline CDR1 and CDR2 sequences are LNHDA and SQIVND (reference sequence). The V end was cut by 3 bases, the J end by 1 base, with 13 bases between. CDR3 loop: CASSIGDRRSYEQYF. As DNA, the CDR3 is TGTGCCAGTAGTATCGGTGACAGACGATCCTACGAGCAGTACTTC.

The V and J genes are TRBV28 and TRBJ1-6; TRBD1 agrees at 7 bases. The CDR3 consists of 15 residues. V was clipped by 7 bases and J by 2 bases; unmatched bases: 5. Germline lookup yields CDR1 MDHEN and CDR2 SYDVKM. CDR3 amino acids: CASKIRGTYNSPLHF. As DNA, the CDR3 is TGTGCCAGCAAAATCAGGGGGACCTATAATTCACCCCTCCACTTT.

V usage is TRBV28 and J usage is TRBJ1-4; the D is unclear. Trimming stripped 5 bases from V and 5 bases from J, with 6 bases between. The V gene's germline CDR1 is MDHEN and CDR2 SYDVKM. The CDR3 runs to 12 residues. CDR3 residues: CASSPENEKLFF. CDR3 in DNA: TGTGCCAGCAGTCCAGAGAATGAAAAACTGTTTTTT.

This chain joins TRBV2 and TRBJ2-5; D is perhaps TRBD2 (5 bases). The length of the CDR3 is 13 residues. Trimming took 6 bases from V and 0 from J, leaving 8 bases between them. Germline V gene lookup returns CDR1 SNHLY and CDR2 FYNNEI. CDR3 loop: CASSEDYQETQYF. CDR3 DNA sequence: TGTGCCAGCAGCGAGGACTACCAAGAGACCCAGTACTTC.

The chain couples TRBV21-1 to TRBJ1-5; TRBD1, the table's D call, was not compared with the DNA. TRBV21-1 counts as a pseudogene. The CDR3 loop spans 16 amino acids. The CDR3 DNA follows: TGTGCCAGCAGCGCCCTGGGGGACAGGGGCAATCAGCCCCAGCATTTT. It encodes CASSALGDRGNQPQHF.

The chain employs TRBV10-3 and TRBJ1-1, with a weak D call TRBD1 (5 bases). V was trimmed by 5 bases and J by 1 base, leaving 11 bases between them. The germline CDR1 and CDR2 sequences are ENHRY and SYGVKD. The CDR3 is 14 amino acids. CDR3 DNA: TGTGCCATCAGTTGGCAGGGAAGGAACACTGAAGCTTTCTTT. Translated, it gives CAISWQGRNTEAFF.